The entry below gives a single T cell receptor beta chain sequence along with its context. It has no known antigen specificity. The record has no base qualities; no much larger clone is one base away. Library construction relied on 5' RACE. Data came from an Illumina HiSeq 2500. A second roughly 6 to 12 cycle PCR used a sample-barcoded 5' primer and a J-beta primer mix. A template-switch 5' adaptor carrying 12 random nucleotides introduced a unique molecular identifier onto each TCR beta cDNA molecule. At least 2.5 million CDR3-containing paired-end reads were obtained from each sample. The Mint cDNA synthesis kit, primed by a TRBC-specific oligonucleotide, was used to synthesize first-strand cDNA from all RNA. Following uracil-DNA glycosylase treatment, a first 18-cycle PCR with universal primers M1SS and BC2_uni_R was performed on all cDNA. The source study handled its data this way. For normalization, 1 million high-quality reads were randomly selected from each sample, with every read carrying a distinct molecular identifier. Instead of being binned into consensus sequences, reads with shared molecular identifiers were discarded. MiTCR, set to a Q25 quality threshold and the strictest error-elimination algorithm, was used for CDR3 identification, clonotype clustering and error correction. A nonparametric unseen species model with Euler transformation was used to estimate a lower bound on total TCR beta diversity. TCRdb handled the public reads itself, with Q25 trimming in fastp and clone calling in MiXCR, and kept productive beta chains. Here each entry gathers all rows of one CDR3 protein and keeps the most common genes and DNA. These V and J calls derive from TCRdb rather than the authors' analysis. For this sample the table gives 500,000 to 650,000 distinct CDR3 sequences, of which 25% to 35% were detected only once. The leading ten clones occupy approximately 3.7% of the sample.

The germline V gene provides CDR1 SQVTM and CDR2 ANQGSEA. The junction shows trimming of 2 bases on V and 5 bases on J, and the gene matches do not reach 9 bases of it. The CDR3 contains 15 residues, cysteine and phenylalanine counted. The only DNA kept is the CDR3, 45 bases in frame from the first base. The donors were some 36 Caucasian individuals from Russia, aged roughly 6 to 100 years, who were systemically healthy. About 9.8 milliliters of peripheral blood were drawn from each donor into EDTA-treated Vacutainer tubes. PBMCs were isolated by Ficoll-Paque density-gradient centrifugation, with at least 7 million obtained per sample. Trizol reagent was used to extract total RNA from PBMCs, with at least 5.5 micrograms per sample. For every donor, flow cytometry on a PBMC aliquot measured the percentage of naive CD45RAhigh/CD27high T cells. The data derive from a study of blood T cells in healthy people across ages (dated by TCRdb to about 2015). With regard to the full study: In model experiments, template switching captured roughly one uniquely barcoded TCR beta cDNA molecule for every two T cells. The donors were divided into four age groups: young (average about 16 years), middle-aged (around 41), aged (about 61) and long-lived (about 90). Using deep sequencing normalized with unique cDNA molecular identifiers, the study measured how TCR beta repertoire diversity changes with age. For two donors (one aged 18 to 30 and one aged 80 or older), the study analyzed two additional independent replicas of 1 million unique cDNA reads from the same blood draw.

The study at large found these results: The CMV infection status of donors was not known, potentially confounding age-related changes in expanded clonotypes. Since profiling was done on bulk unsorted PBMCs, naive and antigen-experienced compartments could not be conclusively compared. There was a strong correlation between observed TCR beta diversity and the percentage of naive T cells measured by flow cytometry. Estimates of total diversity based on one million sequenced T cells were regarded as lower bounds and as underestimates. As age increased, observed TCR beta diversity per million T cells dropped in a roughly linear way, and a significant reduction was already evident by age roughly 36. Compared with the aged group, the long-lived group had more naive CD4+ T cells, fewer expanded clones and increased TCR diversity, suggesting age selection.

This same sample was also part of a study on T cells of mothers and their children. As that second paper reports: The donors were nine systemically healthy Caucasian individuals, made up of three mothers and their six children. cDNA synthesis consumed the entire amount of extracted RNA, loaded at 1.5 ug RNA in each 15 ul reaction. Sample barcodes and 2-4 random nucleotides were added via the M1S primer in the second PCR. Over 8 million TCR beta CDR3 reads came from each mother, compared with around 3 million reads from each child. In both related and unrelated pairs, thymic selection shapes the output of TCR recombination in a similar way, with inherited differences having only a minor effect. Normalized repertoire overlap was always slightly but never significantly higher in related than unrelated mother-child pairs. With a sensitivity of around 97 clones per million clonotypes, no persistent microchimeric T cell clones were detected. In the study, deep NGS was used to compare the TCR beta repertoires of mothers and children, and features distinguishing related mother-child pairs from unrelated individuals were sought. The mean age was roughly 44 +/- 4 years for the mothers and around 10 +/- 4 years for the children. After adapters were ligated using NEBNext reagents, the libraries underwent 100+100 nt paired-end sequencing on an Illumina HiSeq 2000. To avoid cross-contamination, the mother libraries and the child libraries were prepared a month apart and sequenced in separate runs. Between about 500,000 and 2,100,000 distinct TCR beta clonotypes were identified per donor. Naive TCR beta clonotypes were estimated from low-frequency clonotypes matched to each donor's FACS-determined naive share, without sorting.

The chain is made from TRBV29-1 and TRBJ2-5, with 9 central nucleotides matching TRBD2. The sample consisted of blood. This receptor was identified in a boy younger than 10 in good health. This receptor carries the CDR3 CSVELRGGPMETQYF. The nucleotides read TGCAGCGTTGAATTGCGGGGGGGCCCTATGGAGACCCAGTACTTC.